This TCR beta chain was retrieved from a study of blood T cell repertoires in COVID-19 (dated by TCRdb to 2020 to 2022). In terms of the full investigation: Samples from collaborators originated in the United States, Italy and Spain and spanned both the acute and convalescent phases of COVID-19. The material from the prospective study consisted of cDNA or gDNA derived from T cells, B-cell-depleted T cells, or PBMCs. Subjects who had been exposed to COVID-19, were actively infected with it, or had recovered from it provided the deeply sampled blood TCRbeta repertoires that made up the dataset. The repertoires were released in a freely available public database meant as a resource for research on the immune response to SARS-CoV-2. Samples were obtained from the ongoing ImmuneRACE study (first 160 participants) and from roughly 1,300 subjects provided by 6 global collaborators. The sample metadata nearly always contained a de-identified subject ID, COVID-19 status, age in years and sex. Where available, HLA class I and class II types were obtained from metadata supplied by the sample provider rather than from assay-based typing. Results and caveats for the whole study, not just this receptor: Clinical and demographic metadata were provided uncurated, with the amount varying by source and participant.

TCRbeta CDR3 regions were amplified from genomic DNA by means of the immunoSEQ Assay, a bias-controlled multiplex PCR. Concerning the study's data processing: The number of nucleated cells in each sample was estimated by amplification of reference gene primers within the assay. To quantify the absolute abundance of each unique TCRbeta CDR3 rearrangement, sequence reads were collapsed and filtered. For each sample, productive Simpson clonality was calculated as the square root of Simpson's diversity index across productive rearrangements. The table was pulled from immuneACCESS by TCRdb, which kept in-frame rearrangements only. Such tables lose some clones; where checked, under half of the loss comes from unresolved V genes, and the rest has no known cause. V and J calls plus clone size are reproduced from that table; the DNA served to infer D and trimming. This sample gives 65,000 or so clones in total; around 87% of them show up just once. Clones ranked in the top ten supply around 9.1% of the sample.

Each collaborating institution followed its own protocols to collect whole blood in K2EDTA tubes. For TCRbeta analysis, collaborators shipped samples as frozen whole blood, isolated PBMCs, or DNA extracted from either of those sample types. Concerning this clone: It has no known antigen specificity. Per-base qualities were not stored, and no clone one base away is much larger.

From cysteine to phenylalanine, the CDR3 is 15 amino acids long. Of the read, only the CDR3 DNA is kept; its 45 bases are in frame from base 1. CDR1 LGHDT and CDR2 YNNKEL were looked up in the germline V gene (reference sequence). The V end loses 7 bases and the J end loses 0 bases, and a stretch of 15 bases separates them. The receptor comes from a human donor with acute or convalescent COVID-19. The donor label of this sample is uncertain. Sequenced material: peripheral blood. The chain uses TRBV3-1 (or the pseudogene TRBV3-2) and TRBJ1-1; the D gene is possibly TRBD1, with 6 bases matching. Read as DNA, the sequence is TGTGCCAGCAACCCGACAGGTAACCTGAACACTGAAGCTTTCTTT. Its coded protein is CASNPTGNLNTEAFF.